A single sample is the source of the 2 T cell receptor beta chains below, sequenced in a study of T cell changes during pregnancy in multiple sclerosis (dated by TCRdb to the late 2010s). Library preparation used the immunoSEQ multiplex PCR assay. This is the immuneACCESS table as TCRdb keeps it, with only in-frame sequences that have V and J called. A part of the clones is gone; compared with another copy, unresolved V genes explain less than half, and the rest is unexplained. This sample lists some 80,000 clones; approximately 95% were detected once. The ten largest make up 0.12% to 0.15% of the sample. The sequenced sample was CD4+ T cells from peripheral blood mononuclear cells, obtained after pregnancy. The receptors stem from a female donor with multiple sclerosis, enrolled in a pregnancy study.

V gene TRBV19 combines with J gene TRBJ2-3, with 9 positions matching TRBD1. The CDR3 has 16 amino acids. The V and J ends lost 3 bases and 0 bases, in that order; junction bases with no gene match: 4. Germline CDR1 and CDR2: LNHDA and SQIVND (reference sequence). The CDR3 here is CASSIGTGRSTDTQYF. The CDR3 region has the DNA TGTGCCAGTAGTATTGGGACAGGGCGTAGCACAGATACGCAGTATTTT.

The chain uses TRBV2 and TRBJ1-2; D may be TRBD1 (6 bases). V lost 7 bases and J lost 7, with 13 bases in between. Per the germline V gene, CDR1 is SNHLY and CDR2 is FYNNEI. This CDR3 region has 12 residues. The CDR3 DNA follows: TGTGCCAGCACCTATCGGGGGGCTGGCTACACCTTC. It codes for CASTYRGAGYTF.